The clone carrying this T cell receptor (beta chain) was picked up a small number of times. Antigen: not known. These data belong to a study of identical twins. Regarding the study as a whole: Within monozygotic twins, out-of-frame TCR alpha sharing was underestimated by the models.

With template switching, a universal primer site was added, and the cDNA carried unique molecular identifiers. TCRdb analysed the 5' RACE reads with MiXCR anew, one entry per CDR3 protein. This table holds about 250,000 distinct CDR3 sequences, about 14% found once. The CDR3 contains 17 residues. With 5 bases clipped from V and 7 bases from J, the junction kept 12 bases outside the gene matches. Germline V gives CDR1 LGHNA, CDR2 YNFKEQ. This TCR was recovered from a woman between 18 and 30 years old in good health. The sequenced material came from memory (CD45RO+) T cells sorted from blood. This chain uses TRBV4-2 with TRBJ1-6; the match to TRBD1 covers 9 bases. The CDR3 coding sequence is TGTGCCAGCAGCTCACTATTGGGGGACAGGGTGAATTCACCCCTCCACTTT. Amino acids: CASSSLLGDRVNSPLHF.